This T cell receptor (beta chain) was captured by sequencing in a study of OX40 agonist ivuxolimab in advanced cancers. The overall study: Dose-escalation patients suffered from hepatocellular carcinoma, melanoma, renal cell or head and neck cancer. About 42% of patients had received prior checkpoint inhibitor therapy. Study results and caveats: Fewer expanded clones were found on average in CD4+ than in CD8+ T cells.

For this clone: Its target is unknown.

V dropped 2 bases and J dropped 7 bases, with 15 bases sitting between them. Germline lookup yields CDR1 SGHVS and CDR2 FQNEAQ. This CDR3 spans 15 amino acids. Some clones are missing from TCRdb's copy, which holds only in-frame ones; the method was immunoSEQ multiplex PCR. The table has roughly 100,000 clones, 70% to 90% seen once; the top ten hold 0.79%. This sample comprised CD4+ or CD8+ T cells sorted from blood, obtained in a trial of the OX40 agonist ivuxolimab. The source is an adult with an advanced solid tumor such as melanoma, head and neck, liver or kidney cancer. The gene calls are TRBV7-8 and TRBJ2-1, with D unclear. This CDR3 reads CASSLRGEWGNEQFF. The CDR3 DNA sequence: TGTGCCAGCAGCTTAAGAGGAGAGTGGGGAAATGAGCAGTTCTTC.